This T cell receptor beta chain was captured in a study of cytomegalovirus exposure and HLA in healthy donors. V was clipped by 7 bases and J by 8 bases, with 12 bases between them. This CDR3 has 12 amino acids. Looked up from germline, CDR1 is SEHNR and CDR2 is FQNEAQ (reference sequence). Primers: 60 Vbeta forward and 13 Jbeta reverse. Method: immunoSEQ multiplex PCR; TCRdb's copy keeps in-frame clones and lacks some. The sample holds some 90,000 clones, around 81% seen once. The origin of this receptor is a woman in her 70s in good health and CMV-seropositive. The sequenced sample consisted of PBMCs. The rearrangement joins TRBV7-9 to TRBJ2-1; D may be TRBD2 (6 bases). The CDR3 is CASILWGDEQFF. In nucleotides, the CDR3 is TGTGCCAGCATCCTTTGGGGGGATGAGCAGTTCTTC.